The entry below describes one T cell receptor (beta chain). This entry belongs to a study of blood T cell repertoires in COVID-19. Original processing methods: Researchers report that nucleated cell counts were estimated from reference gene primer amplification. Profiling relied on immunoSEQ multiplex PCR, and the TCRdb table lists in-frame clones only, not all of them. V and J calls and clone size are as listed in that table; D and trimming were resolved from the DNA. The sample lists under 50,000 clones, around 80% occurring once. This CDR3 has 18 amino acids. This TCR was recovered from an elderly man with active or convalescent COVID-19. The source material was peripheral blood. The V and J genes are TRBV21-1 and TRBJ1-5; the table's D call TRBD1 went unverified against the DNA. TRBV21-1 is assigned pseudogene status. Here the CDR3 reads CASSNAPGQTNSNQPQHF. The DNA of the CDR3 is TGTGCCAGCAGCAACGCCCCGGGACAGACAAATAGCAATCAGCCCCAGCATTTT.